Below, 18 T cell receptor beta chains from the same sample are listed, as sequenced in a study of lymphopenia after photon versus proton radiotherapy. The repertoire was sequenced with immunoSEQ multiplex PCR; TCRdb's copy has only in-frame clones and lacks some. The sample has 60,000 or so clones; about nine tenths are singletons. Specimen: peripheral blood, collected from a patient treated with proton-based radiotherapy. The receptors were sampled from a man older than 75 with esophageal cancer.

The chain joins TRBV6-5 to TRBJ2-7; 10 bases are a match to TRBD1. The CDR3 contains 13 residues. The V gene end was trimmed by 4 bases and the J gene end by 6 bases; junction bases not matched to a gene: 3. Germline lookup yields CDR1 MNHEY and CDR2 SVGAGI. CDR3 sequence reads: CASSLTGGAEQYF. The CDR3 DNA reads as TGTGCCAGCAGTTTGACAGGGGGCGCCGAGCAGTACTTC.

The genes are TRBV6-4 and TRBJ1-5, with 10 bases that match TRBD1. Germline values: CDR1 MRHNA, CDR2 SNTAGT. V shed 10 bases and J 0 bases; nucleotides not matched to a gene: 9. CDR3 size: 16 residues. CDR3 in amino acids: CANPGQGPSSNQPQHF. The CDR3 bases are TGTGCCAATCCGGGACAGGGGCCAAGTAGCAATCAGCCCCAGCATTTT.

This rearrangement joins TRBV5-1 to TRBJ1-4; 8 nucleotides align to TRBD1. After removal of 3 bases from V and 6 bases from J, the junction contained 4 bases not matched to a gene. CDR1 is SGHRS and CDR2 is YFSETQ in the germline V gene. CDR3 length equals 14 residues. CDR3 nucleotide sequence: TGCGCCAGCAGCTCCAGGGGGCTGGATGAAAAACTGTTTTTT. This encodes CASSSRGLDEKLFF. Based on the CDR3 plus reference TRBV5-1 and TRBJ1-4, the full variable domain is KAGVTQTPRYLIKTRGQQVTLSCSPISGHRSVSWYQQTPGQGLQFLFEYFSETQRNKGNFPGRFSGRQFSNSRSEMNVSTLELGDSALYLCASSSRGLDEKLFFGSGTQLSVL.

The gene calls are TRBV7-9 and TRBJ2-2, with D tentatively TRBD1 (6 bases). V lost 11 bases to trimming and J lost 8 bases, with 18 bases between them. Germline V CDR1 and CDR2: SEHNR, FQNEAQ (reference sequence). The CDR3 spans 13 residues. The CDR3 DNA reads as TGTGCCCACGAGGTGGGGGCAGCAGGGGAGCTGTTTTTT. Translation gives CAHEVGAAGELFF.

The chain employs TRBV29-1 and TRBJ2-5; tentatively, D is TRBD2 (5 bases). The CDR3 spans 14 residues. V lost 7 bases and J lost 1, with 16 bases in between. Germline-derived CDR1 and CDR2 are SQVTM and ANQGSEA. The DNA of the CDR3 is TGCAGCGGGGTCGAAGCGGAGACCCAAGAGACCCAGTACTTC. Residues: CSGVEAETQETQYF.

The chain combines TRBV18 with TRBJ2-2, with D tentatively TRBD2 (6 bases). CDR1 and CDR2 (germline): KGHSH, LQKENI. CDR3 length equals 17 residues. The V end was cut by 2 bases, the J end by 1 base, with 14 bases between. CDR3 DNA: TGTGCCAGCTCACCATCTTCGGCCGGGGGGAACACCGGGGAGCTGTTTTTT. Protein sequence: CASSPSSAGGNTGELFF.

The chain is built from TRBV27 and TRBJ2-1; tentative D call: TRBD2 (5 bases). V lost 2 bases, J lost 9 bases, and 11 bases lay in between. The CDR3 runs 13 residues. CDR1 is MNHEY, CDR2 SMNVEV, per germline (reference sequence). As DNA, the CDR3 is TGTGCCAGCAGTTTACGCCTAGCAGGTGAGCAGTTCTTC. This sequence encodes CASSLRLAGEQFF.

CDR3 nucleotides: TGTGCCAGCAGCCCGGCCCGTGGTGCCTACAATGAGCAGTTCTTC. Translation: CASSPARGAYNEQFF. The rearrangement joins TRBV13 to TRBJ2-1; D gene unclear. The V end was cut by 5 bases, the J end by 2 bases, with 13 bases between. The CDR3 is 15 amino acids. Germline CDR1 and CDR2: PRHDT and FYEKMQ (reference sequence).

The J gene is TRBJ2-7, the V gene TRBV10-1; a possible D gene is TRBD2 (6 bases). Germline V gene sequence: CDR1 WNHNN, CDR2 SYGVQD (reference sequence). This CDR3 has 11 residues. Trimming took 10 bases from V and 2 from J, leaving 9 bases between them. The chain's CDR3 is CANGGPYEQYF. In nucleotides, the CDR3 is TGCGCCAACGGGGGTCCCTACGAGCAGTACTTC.

This sequence joins TRBV11-2 and TRBJ2-5; 8 nucleotides match TRBD2. Germline V gene sequence: CDR1 SGHAT, CDR2 FQNNGV. J lost 5 bases, V lost 3 bases, and 5 bases had no gene match. This CDR3 region has 14 residues. This CDR3 is CASSFGGVGETQYF. In nucleotides, the CDR3 is TGTGCCAGCAGCTTCGGGGGGGTTGGGGAGACCCAGTACTTC.

The chain employs TRBV9 and TRBJ2-3; D assignment may be TRBD1 or TRBD2 (6 bases each). Germline V gene data show CDR1 as SGDLS and CDR2 as YYNGEE. The CDR3 is 15 amino acids. Trimming took off 2 bases at V and 0 bases at J, with 10 bases between the two ends. The CDR3, as DNA: TGTGCCAGCAGCGTGCAGGGGACTAGCACAGATACGCAGTATTTT. Translating it yields CASSVQGTSTDTQYF.

The rearrangement joins TRBV4-2 to TRBJ2-5; no definite D call. The CDR3 covers 15 residues. V was cut by 0 bases and J by 1 base, with 9 bases left in between. Germline CDR1 LGHNA, CDR2 YNFKEQ. CDR3 DNA sequence: TGTGCCAGCAGCCAAGATAACCAGCCCCAAGAGACCCAGTACTTC. Encoded protein: CASSQDNQPQETQYF.

The table lists this clone with a count of one. This chain uses TRBV7-9 with TRBJ2-5, with a tentative D call TRBD2 (7 bases). The end of the DNA aligns better with TRBJ2-7, so the J call may be wrong. Germline CDR1 SEHNR, CDR2 FQNEAQ (reference sequence). The CDR3 runs to 15 residues. The CDR3 DNA reads TGTGCCAGCTTCCGGGGGGCTTACGGCCCTCGCGAGCAGTACTTC. Translated, it gives CASFRGAYGPREQYF.

This chain uses TRBV29-1 with TRBJ2-1, with D perhaps given as TRBD1 or TRBD2 (5 bases each). Germline lookup yields CDR1 SQVTM and CDR2 ANQGSEA. The V end lost 7 bases, the J end lost 4 bases, and 14 bases lay between the germline ends. The CDR3 has 13 residues. The CDR3 sequence: CSAAWGSYNEQFF. CDR3 coding DNA: TGCAGCGCGGCTTGGGGGTCATACAATGAGCAGTTCTTC.

V usage is TRBV30 and J usage is TRBJ1-4; D perhaps matches TRBD1 (5 bases). Germline CDR1 and CDR2: GTSNPN and SVGIG (reference sequence). This CDR3 spans 14 amino acids. V was trimmed by 2 bases and J by 7 bases, leaving 14 bases between them. The CDR3 here is CAWSRTTAIEKLFF. In DNA form, the CDR3 reads TGTGCCTGGAGTCGAACGACAGCCATTGAAAAACTGTTTTTT. The complete variable domain, with remaining parts taken from reference TRBV30 and TRBJ1-4, reads SQTIHQWPATLVQPVGSPLSLECTVEGTSNPNLYWYRQAAGRGLQLLFYSVGIGQISSEVPQNLSASRPQDRQFILSSKKLLLSDSGFYLCAWSRTTAIEKLFFGSGTQLSVL.

This clone was picked up one time. The V and J genes are TRBV28 and TRBJ2-7; D is unresolved. V was pared by 3 bases and J by 2 bases, with 5 bases between. CDR1 is MDHEN, CDR2 SYDVKM, per germline. The CDR3 contains 12 residues. The chain's CDR3 is CASSFGTYEQYF. In nucleotides, the CDR3 is TGTGCCAGCAGTTTTGGGACCTACGAGCAGTACTTC.

The chain links TRBV19 to TRBJ2-1; 7 bases are a match to TRBD1. The V gene's germline CDR1 is LNHDA and CDR2 SQIVND (reference sequence). The CDR3 is made up of 18 amino acids. V shed 2 bases, J shed 2 bases, and the junction held 12 bases outside the gene matches. The CDR3 DNA sequence: TGTGCCAGTAGTATATCTGGGACAGTCCTGGACCCCTACAATGAGCAGTTCTTC. This translates into CASSISGTVLDPYNEQFF. The full variable domain, its missing parts supplied by reference TRBV19 and TRBJ2-1, is DGGITQSPKYLFRKEGQNVTLSCEQNLNHDAMYWYRQDPGQGLRLIYYSQIVNDFQKGDIAEGYSVSREKKESFPLTVTSAQKNPTAFYLCASSISGTVLDPYNEQFFGPGTRLTVL.

The V call is TRBV5-1, the J call TRBJ1-2, with TRBD1 as a possible D gene (5 bases). The germline V gene has CDR1 SGHRS and CDR2 YFSETQ. This CDR3 contains 15 residues. V gave up 0 bases and J gave up 2 bases, with 11 bases separating them. The CDR3 sequence: CASSLEVRANYGYTF. CDR3 in DNA: TGCGCCAGCAGCTTGGAGGTCAGGGCAAACTATGGCTACACCTTC.